This T cell receptor beta chain was profiled in a study of shared clonotypes between healthy human individuals. Study in general: Donor composition was a couple of women and three men, aged 18 to 49. Researchers assigned three CD4 naive, three CD4 memory, two CD8 naive and one CD8 memory plate to each donor.

About this clone itself: Its specificity is not known.

Germline V gives CDR1 MGHRA, CDR2 YSYEKL. CDR3 length: 14 residues. V was trimmed by 3 bases and J by 0 bases, leaving 8 bases between them. The naive CD8 subset, CD45RO-negative cells positively selected for CCR7, excluded terminally differentiated effector memory CD45RA+ cells. Sorted-subset replicate PCRs used 200 ng DNA, some 33,000 T cell genomes. Some clones are missing from TCRdb's copy, which holds only in-frame ones; the method was immunoSEQ multiplex PCR. The sample has around 2,000,000 clones, roughly 95% seen once; the top ten hold more than 0.95%. General study results and limits: With few donors, the genetic and exposure-history diversity represented was limited.

The chain joins TRBV4-1 to TRBJ1-1; D uncertain. The receptor was derived from a young man in good health. The sequenced sample consisted of naive CD8+ T cells sorted from blood. The CDR3 reads CASSQREMNTEAFF. CDR3 nucleotides: TGCGCCAGCAGCCAGAGGGAGATGAACACTGAAGCTTTCTTT.